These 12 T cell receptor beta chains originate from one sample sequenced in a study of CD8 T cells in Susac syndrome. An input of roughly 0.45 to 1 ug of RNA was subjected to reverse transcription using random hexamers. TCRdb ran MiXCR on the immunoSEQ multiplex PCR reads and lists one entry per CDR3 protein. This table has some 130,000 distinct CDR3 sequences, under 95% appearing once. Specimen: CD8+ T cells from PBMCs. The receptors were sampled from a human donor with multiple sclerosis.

The CDR3 protein is CASGTTGRWYGYTF. The DNA of the CDR3 is TGTGCCAGCGGCACCACAGGGAGGTGGTATGGCTACACCTTC. The J gene is TRBJ1-2, the V gene TRBV25-1, with D perhaps matching TRBD1 (6 bases). The V gene's germline CDR1 is MGHDK and CDR2 SYGVNS. The V end was cut by 8 bases, the J end by 5 bases, with 18 bases between. The CDR3 consists of 14 residues.

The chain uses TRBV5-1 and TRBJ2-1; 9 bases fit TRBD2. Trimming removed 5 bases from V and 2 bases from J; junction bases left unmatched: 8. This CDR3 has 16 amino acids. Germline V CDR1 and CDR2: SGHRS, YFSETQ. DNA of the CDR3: TGCGCCAGCAGGGCGGGAGGGCCGAATCCCTACAATGAGCAGTTCTTC. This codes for CASRAGGPNPYNEQFF. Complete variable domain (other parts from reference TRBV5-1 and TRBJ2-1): KAGVTQTPRYLIKTRGQQVTLSCSPISGHRSVSWYQQTPGQGLQFLFEYFSETQRNKGNFPGRFSGRQFSNSRSEMNVSTLELGDSALYLCASRAGGPNPYNEQFFGPGTRLTVL.

CDR3 nucleotides: TGTGCCAGCAGTCGCCTCGAAGCTTTCTTT. Amino acid sequence: CASSRLEAFF. This chain connects TRBV12-3 or TRBV12-4 to TRBJ1-1; no clear D. The V end was cut by 5 bases, the J end by 8 bases, with 6 bases between. This CDR3 is 10 amino acids long.

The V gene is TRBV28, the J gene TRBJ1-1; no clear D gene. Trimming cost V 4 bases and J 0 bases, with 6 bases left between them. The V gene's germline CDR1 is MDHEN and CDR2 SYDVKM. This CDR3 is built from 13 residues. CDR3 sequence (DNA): TGTGCCAGCAGTTACGAGATGAACACTGAAGCTTTCTTT. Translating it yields CASSYEMNTEAFF.

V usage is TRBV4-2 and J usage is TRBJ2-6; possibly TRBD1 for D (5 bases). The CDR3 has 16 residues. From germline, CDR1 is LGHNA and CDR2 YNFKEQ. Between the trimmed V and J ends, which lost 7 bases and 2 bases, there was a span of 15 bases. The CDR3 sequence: CASTSSSGTGANVLTF. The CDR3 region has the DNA TGTGCCAGCACCTCTAGTTCAGGGACTGGGGCCAACGTCCTGACTTTC.

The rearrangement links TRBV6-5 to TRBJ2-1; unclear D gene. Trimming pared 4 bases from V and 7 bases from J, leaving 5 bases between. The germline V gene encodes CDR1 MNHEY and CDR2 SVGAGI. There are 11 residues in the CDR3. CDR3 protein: CASSSLNEQFF. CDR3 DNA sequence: TGTGCCAGCAGTTCCCTAAATGAGCAGTTCTTC.

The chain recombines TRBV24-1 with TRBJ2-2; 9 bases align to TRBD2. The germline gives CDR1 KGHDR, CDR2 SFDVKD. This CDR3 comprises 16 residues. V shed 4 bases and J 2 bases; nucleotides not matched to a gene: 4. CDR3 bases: TGTGCCACCAGTGAGCCGGGACTAGCAAACACCGGGGAGCTGTTTTTT. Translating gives CATSEPGLANTGELFF.

CDR3: CASHGGMNTEAFF. CDR3 DNA sequence: TGTGCCAGCCATGGGGGGATGAACACTGAAGCTTTCTTT. The chain has TRBV3-1 and TRBJ1-1; D may be TRBD1 (5 bases). This CDR3 contains 13 residues. V lost 8 bases, J lost 0 bases, and 10 bases lay in between. Per the germline V gene, CDR1 is LGHDT and CDR2 is YNNKEL (reference sequence).

The CDR3 reads CASSQSSSTEAFF. CDR3 DNA sequence: TGTGCCAGCAGTCAATCTTCGAGCACTGAAGCTTTCTTT. The rearrangement joins TRBV11-1 to TRBJ1-1; the D is unclear. Trimming took 6 bases from V and 4 from J, leaving 12 bases between them. CDR3 length: 13 residues. CDR1 is SGHAT and CDR2 is FQDESV in the germline V gene (reference sequence).

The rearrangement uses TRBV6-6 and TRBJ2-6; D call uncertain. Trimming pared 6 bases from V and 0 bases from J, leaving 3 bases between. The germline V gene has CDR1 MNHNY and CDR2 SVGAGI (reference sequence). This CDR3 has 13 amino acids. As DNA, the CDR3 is TGTGCCAGCAGACCCTCTGGGGCCAACGTCCTGACTTTC. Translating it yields CASRPSGANVLTF.

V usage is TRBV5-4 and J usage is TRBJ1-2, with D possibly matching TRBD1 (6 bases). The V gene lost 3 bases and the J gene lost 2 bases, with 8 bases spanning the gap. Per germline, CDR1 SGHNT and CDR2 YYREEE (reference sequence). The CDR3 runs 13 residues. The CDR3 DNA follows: TGTGCCAGCAGCTCGGACAGCAACTATGGCTACACCTTC. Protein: CASSSDSNYGYTF.

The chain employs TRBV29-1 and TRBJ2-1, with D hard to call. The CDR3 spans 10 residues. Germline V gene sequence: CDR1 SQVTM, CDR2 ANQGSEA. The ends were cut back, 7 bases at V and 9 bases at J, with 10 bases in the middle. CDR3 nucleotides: TGCAGCGGCATAGCTGGTGAGCAGTTCTTC. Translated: CSGIAGEQFF.